The entry below describes one T cell receptor (beta chain). Its antigen is undetermined. This table comes from immunoSEQ multiplex PCR, and its TCRdb copy is limited to in-frame clones, with some not included. The sample lists some 250,000 clones, 85% to 90% seen once, with roughly 0.38% in the top ten. This record belongs to a study of cytomegalovirus exposure and HLA in healthy donors. Turning to the study itself: In a later analysis, it was reported that the 120 validation repertoires had been produced on the same platform as the roughly 610 repertoires belonging to the first cohort. General study results and limits: The finding came from a later analysis; first-cohort TCR clusters tended to co-occur in the roughly 120 validation repertoires. Cytomegalovirus association was listed for approximately 150 TCR beta chains. Rarity held for most TCR sequences, but there were some public TCRs that occurred in many donors.

This receptor was taken from a woman under 30 in good health and CMV-seronegative. The material sequenced was PBMCs.

The CDR3 bases are TGTGCCAGCAGTGAAGGTCCCGGGACAGGGTTCTATGAGCAGTTCTTC. Amino acid sequence: CASSEGPGTGFYEQFF. The gene calls are TRBV6-1 and TRBJ2-1; 9 positions agree with TRBD1. V was clipped by 1 base and J by 8 bases; unmatched bases: 9. The CDR3 is 16 amino acids. Germline CDR1 reads MNHNS; CDR2 reads SASEGT.